Described below is a single T cell receptor (beta chain) sequence and its context. The sample comes from a study of blood T cell repertoires in COVID-19. As for the study in general: Samples of COVID-19 (acute and convalescent) were obtained from the United States, Italy and Spain. In each case, the material was cDNA or gDNA derived from T cells, B-cell-depleted T cells, or PBMCs.

TCRdb keeps only in-frame clones here, not all; method: immunoSEQ multiplex PCR. The sample lists about 65,000 clones; about 76% were seen once. Trimming cost V 10 bases and J 5 bases; bases outside gene matches: 7. Germline CDR1 reads MDHEN; CDR2 reads SYDVKM. The CDR3 runs 13 residues. J is TRBJ2-7 and V is TRBV28; 11 bases line up with TRBD2. What was sequenced was peripheral blood. The sequence was collected from a human donor in a cohort sampled during active COVID-19. The CDR3 nucleotides read TGTGCCACCCTGACTAGCGGGACCCACGAGCAGTACTTC. Translated: CATLTSGTHEQYF.